Following are 8 T cell receptor beta chains from one sample sequenced in a study of T cell repertoires in cytomegalovirus infection. A single record per CDR3 protein comes from TCRdb applying MiXCR to the reads. The sample yields some 320,000 distinct CDR3 sequences, around 29% seen once. Their cognate antigens are unknown. The sequenced sample was cultured PBMCs, obtained from culture after CMV antigen stimulation. These receptors were collected from a human donor in good health (CMV status not recorded). Some clones in this sample may be carry-over from other donors' samples.

This clonotype appeared many times. The rearrangement joins TRBV29-1 to TRBJ1-1; perhaps TRBD1 as D (5 bases). The CDR3 spans 12 residues. Germline lookup yields CDR1 SQVTM and CDR2 ANQGSEA. Trimming stripped 7 bases from V and 4 bases from J, with 13 bases between. The CDR3 loop reads CSGLGGSTEAFF. CDR3 nucleotides: TGCAGCGGCCTGGGGGGATCCACTGAAGCTTTCTTT.

This chain uses TRBV5-1 with TRBJ2-7; D not resolved. Germline assignment: CDR1 SGHRS and CDR2 YFSETQ. The CDR3 has 17 amino acids. The V gene lost 1 base and the J gene lost 3 bases, with 20 bases spanning the gap. DNA of the CDR3: TGCGCCAGCAGCTTGTACGGCCCCCAAGGTCCATTCTACGAGCAGTACTTC. Encoded protein: CASSLYGPQGPFYEQYF.

This clonotype was seen ten or more times. This sequence joins TRBV5-1 and TRBJ2-1; 9 nucleotides match TRBD2. V was clipped by 1 base and J by 4 bases; unmatched bases: 6. The germline CDR1 and CDR2 sequences are SGHRS and YFSETQ. This CDR3 contains 16 residues. In DNA, the CDR3 is TGCGCCAGCAGCTTGTCTCAGCTAGCGGGGTACAATGAGCAGTTCTTC. It translates to CASSLSQLAGYNEQFF.

This clonotype was seen a few times. The gene calls are TRBV11-2 and TRBJ1-6; D not resolved. This CDR3 region has 17 residues. Germline values: CDR1 SGHAT, CDR2 FQNNGV. Trimming pared 2 bases from V and 9 bases from J, leaving 20 bases between. CDR3 sequence reads: CASSLWLAGSASSPLHF. The CDR3 DNA reads TGTGCCAGCAGCTTATGGCTAGCGGGATCTGCAAGTTCACCCCTCCACTTT. Using reference TRBV11-2 and TRBJ1-6 for the parts outside the CDR3, the full variable domain is EAGVAQSPRYKIIEKRQSVAFWCNPISGHATLYWYQQILGQGPKLLIQFQNNGVVDDSQLPKDRFSAERLKGVDSTLKIQPAKLEDSAVYLCASSLWLAGSASSPLHFGNGTRLTVT.

This clonotype was detected only a few times. This chain links TRBV7-2 with TRBJ2-1, with D hard to call. CDR1 and CDR2 (germline): SGHTA, FQGNSA. CDR3 size: 12 residues. The V end lost 2 bases, the J end lost 10 bases, and 9 bases lay between the germline ends. The CDR3 sequence: CASSLSFGEQFF. The CDR3 DNA reads as TGTGCCAGCAGCTTATCTTTCGGAGAGCAGTTCTTC.

This clonotype has only a few counts. This chain uses TRBV18 with TRBJ1-1; perhaps TRBD1 as D (5 bases). The CDR3 totals 12 residues. V was trimmed by 2 bases and J by 11 bases, leaving 12 bases between them. Looked up from germline, CDR1 is KGHSH and CDR2 is LQKENI. CDR3 residues: CASSPGGAWAFF. DNA for the CDR3: TGTGCCAGCTCACCAGGGGGAGCATGGGCTTTCTTT.

The chain employs TRBV20-1 and TRBJ1-1, with TRBD1 matching over 9 bases. The CDR3 has 16 residues. Trimming cost V 6 bases and J 3 bases; bases outside gene matches: 14. Germline V gene lookup returns CDR1 DFQATT and CDR2 SNEGSKA (reference sequence). The CDR3 nucleotides are TGCAGTGCCTTAGAGGGACGGACAGGGGTGGACACTGAAGCTTTCTTT. This sequence encodes CSALEGRTGVDTEAFF.

This rearrangement joins TRBV20-1 to TRBJ2-7, with TRBD2 matching 10 bases. The CDR3 consists of 15 residues. The germline CDR1 and CDR2 sequences are DFQATT and SNEGSKA (reference sequence). With 4 bases clipped from V and 0 bases from J, the junction kept 6 bases outside the gene matches. DNA for the CDR3: TGCAGTGCTATCTCCGGGACTAGCGACTCCTACGAGCAGTACTTC. It encodes CSAISGTSDSYEQYF.